This TCR beta chain stems from a study of blood T cell repertoires in COVID-19. Germline CDR1 SGHTA, CDR2 FQGTGA. Deletions cut 4 bases from V and 6 bases from J, with 9 bases between. There are 13 residues in the CDR3. In the authors' workflow: How many nucleated cells were present was estimated from reference gene primer amplification. Here immunoSEQ multiplex PCR was the method, and the copy in TCRdb shows in-frame clones only, minus some. V and J calls and clone size follow that table, whereas D and trimming were derived from the DNA. The table includes hundreds of thousands of clones, around 85% detected once.

Source material: peripheral blood. This chain links TRBV7-3 with TRBJ2-2; D not resolved. This TCR derives from a woman aged 18 to 35 with acute or convalescent COVID-19. CDR3 coding DNA: TGTGCCAGCAGCTCCTTCCCCTCCGGGGAGCTGTTTTTT. Translated, it gives CASSSFPSGELFF.